Listed here are 11 T cell receptor beta chains from one sample, sequenced in a study of beta chain features in type 1 diabetes. Investigators reverse transcribed all isolated RNA, so they sequenced expressed TCRB transcripts. Assay: immunoSEQ multiplex PCR; the TCRdb copy retains only in-frame clones and omits some. Of about 160,000 clones in the sample, approximately 8.1% were seen once. The sequenced material came from central memory CD4+ T cells from blood. Receptor source: a man between 18 and 29 years old in good health.

The CDR3 is CASSFTGQETQYF. CDR3 DNA sequence: TGCGCCAGCAGCTTCACAGGGCAAGAGACCCAGTACTTC. The chain couples TRBV5-1 to TRBJ2-5; TRBD1 might be the D (6 bases). Germline values: CDR1 SGHRS, CDR2 YFSETQ. Trimming took 2 bases from V and 2 from J, leaving 7 bases between them. The CDR3 is 13 residues long.

The genes are TRBV7-8 and TRBJ1-1; no clear D. V was pared by 8 bases and J by 0 bases, with 13 bases between. The germline V gene has CDR1 SGHVS and CDR2 FQNEAQ. The CDR3 runs to 14 residues. The CDR3, as DNA: TGTGCCAGCGGGAGTAAACGGGTGAACACTGAAGCTTTCTTT. Translating it yields CASGSKRVNTEAFF.

Only a few counts were recorded for this clone. The same CDR3 arises from other DNA sequences in this sample as well. The chain is built from TRBV5-6 and TRBJ2-5, with D possibly TRBD2 on 5 matching bases. The CDR3 is 16 amino acids. The V end lost 0 bases, the J end lost 5 bases, and 17 bases lay between the germline ends. Germline V gene lookup returns CDR1 SGHDT and CDR2 YYEEEE. CDR3 residues: CASSLDAGSGFETQYF. The DNA of the CDR3 is TGTGCCAGCAGCTTGGACGCGGGTAGTGGGTTCGAGACCCAGTACTTC.

The CDR3 sequence is CASSSDWTGANEKLFF. The CDR3 nucleotides read TGTGCCAGCAGCTCCGACTGGACAGGGGCCAATGAAAAACTGTTTTTT. The chain carries TRBV7-2 and TRBJ1-4; 9 bases fit TRBD1. The germline CDR1 and CDR2 sequences are SGHTA and FQGNSA. The CDR3 spans 16 residues. With V trimmed by 4 bases and J by 5 bases, 8 bases remained unmatched.

This clone was seen more than once but under ten times. Other DNA sequences in the same sample also yield this CDR3. The chain has TRBV30 and TRBJ1-4; 7 bases map to TRBD1. Trimming took 0 bases from V and 7 from J; bases not matched to a gene: 5. The length of the CDR3 is 14 residues. The germline gives CDR1 GTSNPN, CDR2 SVGIG (reference sequence). The CDR3 DNA is TGTGCCTGGAGTGTACGGACAGGCGGTGAAAAACTGTTTTTT. It codes for CAWSVRTGGEKLFF.

The table lists this clone with many counts. The chain joins TRBV19 to TRBJ2-5; tentatively, D is TRBD2 (5 bases). V lost 11 bases, J lost 5 bases, and 18 bases lay in between. Looked up from germline, CDR1 is LNHDA and CDR2 is SQIVND (reference sequence). This CDR3 region has 13 residues. The CDR3 bases are TGTGCCGTCGGGGATACCCTGGGGGAGACCCAGTACTTC. Translating gives CAVGDTLGETQYF.

This chain uses TRBV7-2 with TRBJ1-5; 11 bases are shared with TRBD1. The CDR3 is 15 amino acids. V shed 5 bases, J shed 6 bases, and the junction held 6 bases outside the gene matches. Germline lookup yields CDR1 SGHTA and CDR2 FQGNSA. This CDR3 is CASSGGTGGGQPQHF. The CDR3 region has the DNA TGTGCCAGCAGCGGAGGGACAGGGGGAGGTCAGCCCCAGCATTTT. The variable domain in full, with the rest retrieved from reference TRBV7-2 and TRBJ1-5, is GAGVSQSPSNKVTEKGKDVELRCDPISGHTALYWYRQSLGQGLEFLIYFQGNSAPDKSGLPSDRFSAERTGGSVSTLTIQRTQQEDSAVYLCASSGGTGGGQPQHFGDGTRLSIL.

There are a few counts of this clone. CDR3 region: CASSPIDRGGTYEQYF. The CDR3 nucleotides are TGTGCCAGCAGCCCCATCGACAGGGGAGGGACCTACGAGCAGTACTTC. V and J are TRBV11-2 and TRBJ2-5; possibly TRBD1 for D (8 bases). The J call is doubtful: the DNA matches TRBJ2-7 better. Germline-derived CDR1 and CDR2 are SGHAT and FQNNGV. The CDR3 spans 16 residues.

The chain carries TRBV15 and TRBJ1-4, with a possible D match to TRBD1 (5 bases). This CDR3 comprises 14 residues. Trimming removed 4 bases from V and 6 bases from J, with 12 bases in between. The germline CDR1 and CDR2 sequences are LNHNV and YYDKDF (reference sequence). Written as DNA, the CDR3 is TGTGCCACCAGCACTAACACGGGGGATGAAAAACTGTTTTTT. Its protein is CATSTNTGDEKLFF.

This clone was seen a handful of times. The chain links TRBV30 to TRBJ2-3; D may be TRBD2 (6 bases). The CDR3 covers 13 residues. V was trimmed by 1 base and J by 4 bases, leaving 9 bases between them. In germline, CDR1 is GTSNPN, CDR2 SVGIG (reference sequence). The CDR3 nucleotides read TGTGCCTGGAGTGAACTAGCACCAGATACGCAGTATTTT. Amino acids: CAWSELAPDTQYF.

This clone has just a few counts. The chain uses TRBV6-5 and TRBJ1-2, with 7 bases fitting TRBD1. Per germline, CDR1 MNHEY and CDR2 SVGAGI. V shed 5 bases, J shed 4 bases, and the junction held 7 bases outside the gene matches. The CDR3 spans 14 residues. The CDR3 spells CASSPGQSTYGYTF. The DNA for the CDR3 is TGTGCCAGCAGTCCGGGACAGTCCACCTATGGCTACACCTTC.